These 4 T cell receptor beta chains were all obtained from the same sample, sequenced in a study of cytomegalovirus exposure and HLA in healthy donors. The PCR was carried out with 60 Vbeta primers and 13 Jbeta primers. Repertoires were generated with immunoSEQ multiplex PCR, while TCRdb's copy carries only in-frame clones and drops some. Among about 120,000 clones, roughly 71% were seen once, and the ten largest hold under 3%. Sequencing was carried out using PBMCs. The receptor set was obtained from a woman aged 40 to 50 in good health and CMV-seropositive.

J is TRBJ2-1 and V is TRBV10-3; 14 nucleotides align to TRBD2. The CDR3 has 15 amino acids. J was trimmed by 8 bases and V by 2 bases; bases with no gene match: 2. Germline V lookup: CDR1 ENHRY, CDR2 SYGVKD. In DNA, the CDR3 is TGTGCCATCAGTGAGCCGGGACTAGCGGGAGATGAGCAGTTCTTC. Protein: CAISEPGLAGDEQFF.

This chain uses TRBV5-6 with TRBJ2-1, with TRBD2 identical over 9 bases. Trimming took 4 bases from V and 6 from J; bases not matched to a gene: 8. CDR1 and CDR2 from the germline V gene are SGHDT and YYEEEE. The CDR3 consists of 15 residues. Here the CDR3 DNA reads TGTGCCAGCAGCCCGGGACTAGCCGGTTCCAATGAGCAGTTCTTC. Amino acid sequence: CASSPGLAGSNEQFF.

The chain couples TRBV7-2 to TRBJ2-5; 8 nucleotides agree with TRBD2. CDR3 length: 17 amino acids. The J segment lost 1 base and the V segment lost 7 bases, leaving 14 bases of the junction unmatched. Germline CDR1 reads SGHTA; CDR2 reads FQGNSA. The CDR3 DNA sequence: TGTGCCAGCACCGCCCGGGGGGGAGGGGGGGCCCAAGAGACCCAGTACTTC. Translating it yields CASTARGGGGAQETQYF.

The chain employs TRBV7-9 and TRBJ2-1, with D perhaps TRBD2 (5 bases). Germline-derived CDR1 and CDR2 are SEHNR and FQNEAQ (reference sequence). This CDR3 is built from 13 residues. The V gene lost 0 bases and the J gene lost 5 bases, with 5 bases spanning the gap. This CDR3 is CASSLARDNEQFF. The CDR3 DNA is TGTGCCAGCAGCTTAGCGAGGGACAATGAGCAGTTCTTC.